This T cell receptor (beta chain) was obtained from a study of T cell repertoires in cytomegalovirus infection. On this clonotype: Antigen: not known.

TCRdb reanalysed the reads using MiXCR and keeps one entry per CDR3 protein. The sample gives roughly 700,000 distinct CDR3 sequences, around a third of which show up once; roughly 20% is in the top ten. The CDR3 runs 12 residues. From germline, CDR1 is SNHLY and CDR2 FYNNEI. Losses at the gene ends were 5 bases for V and 11 bases for J; bases not matched to a gene: 8. The input for sequencing was cultured PBMCs, taken from culture after CMV antigen stimulation. The rearrangement links TRBV2 to TRBJ1-1; 7 positions agree with TRBD1. The TCR was taken from a human donor in good health (CMV status not recorded). Some clones in this sample may be carry-over from other donors' samples. This chain's CDR3 is CASSYTGDGAFF. The CDR3, as DNA: TGTGCCAGCAGTTACACAGGGGATGGGGCTTTCTTT.